The sequence of this T cell receptor beta chain was determined in a study of low-dose radiotherapy and immunotherapy resistance in tumors (dated by TCRdb to 2022 to 2024). About the study as a whole: In Cohort 1, 0.5 Gy per fraction was delivered every 2 weeks, and a total PTV dose of 6.5 Gy was prescribed. Patients in Cohort 2 were given 1 Gy per fraction every two weeks, for a total of 13 Gy across 26 weeks. Patients were given nivolumab as a 240 mg flat dose every two weeks and ipilimumab at 1 mg/kg every six weeks, with both drugs delivered intravenously. Every two weeks, patients got intravenous cyclophosphamide at 200 mg/m2, given one day ahead of each radiation and immunotherapy administration. Starting on cycle 1 day 1, patients took 300 mg of aspirin by mouth once daily for four cycles. No randomization into treatment groups was done for the people taking part in the trial. The translational analysis covered eight patients: three from the first dose cohort and the first five from the second dose cohort.

Taken with the paper, the label for time point translates to: after trial treatment. Explained via the paper, the treatment or condition label denotes: LDRT plus nivolumab, ipilimumab, low-dose cyclophosphamide and aspirin (RACIN trial). The donors came from RACIN, which was a single-arm phase I dose-escalation trial that paired nivolumab and ipilimumab with aspirin, low-dose cyclophosphamide and low-dose radiotherapy. To be eligible, a patient needed to have an advanced solid tumor that was TIL-negative. The germline V gene (reference sequence) yields SEHNR for CDR1 and FQNEAQ for CDR2. The CDR3, cysteine through phenylalanine, is 15 amino acids long. The entry retains the CDR3 DNA only, 45 bases that are in frame from base 1. From V the trimming removes 7 bases and from J it removes 4 bases, while the gene matches leave 6 bases of the junction unaccounted for. This clonotype has a count of ten or more. This receptor's antigen is unknown. Base-call qualities are not available, and no considerably larger clone is one nucleotide away.

The reads were generated on an Illumina HiSeq 2500. First-strand cDNA was synthesized using Superscript III and a set of TRAV- and TRBV-specific primers, so that both TCRalpha and TCRbeta chains were covered. TCRs were amplified for about 20 PCR cycles with Phusion, using a constant-region primer paired with the adapter attached to the V primers. The MessageAmp II aRNA Amplification Kit was used to amplify the isolated mRNA, with in vitro transcription run for over 15 hours at 37 degrees C. The Dynabeads mRNA DIRECT Purification Kit was used to isolate mRNA for TCR sequencing. A second roughly 25-cycle Phusion PCR added indexed Illumina adapters, and products were purified with AMPure XP beads. On the authors' methods: Custom Perl scripts were used to pool TCR sequences that encoded the same protein, to remove out-of-frame sequences, and to calculate the abundance of each clonotype. The analysis excluded TCR sequences that were supported by just one read. Repertoire metrics included Shannon entropy, Gini index, clonality, richness, and frequency of TCRs shared between repertoires. TCRdb applied fastp at Q25 and MiXCR to the public reads, then kept only in-frame beta chains. Each CDR3 protein appears once, grouped with its most common genes and DNA. The V and J calls shown here were made by TCRdb, not taken from the authors' results. In this sample the table shows about 60,000 distinct CDR3 sequences, 20% to 25% of which occur a single time. The ten largest clones add up to 6.7% of the sample.

Sample: PBMCs, taken after low-dose radiotherapy plus immunotherapy. The chain is made from TRBV7-9 and TRBJ1-6; TRBD1 matches 8 bases in the middle. The clonotype was recovered from a male donor with prostate cancer. The encoded CDR3 is CASKRQGRYNSPLHF. The nucleotide sequence is TGTGCCAGCAAAAGACAGGGGAGGTATAATTCACCCCTCCACTTT.